These 21 T cell receptor beta chains were all obtained from the same sample, sequenced in a study of blood T cell repertoires in COVID-19. The repertoire was sequenced with immunoSEQ multiplex PCR; TCRdb's copy has only in-frame clones and lacks some. Of hundreds of thousands of clones detected, more than 70% appear once; the ten largest clones hold under 2.5%. What was sequenced was peripheral blood. The receptors were gathered from a woman between 40 and 50 years old who had recovered from COVID-19.

This chain uses TRBV6-5 with TRBJ1-5; 11 bases agree with TRBD1. Germline V CDR1 and CDR2: MNHEY, SVGAGI. After removal of 7 bases from V and 6 bases from J, the junction contained 8 bases not matched to a gene. This CDR3 is built from 15 residues. CDR3: CASKALDRGRQPQHF. The DNA of the CDR3 is TGTGCCAGCAAAGCCCTGGACAGGGGGCGTCAGCCCCAGCATTTT.

The chain couples TRBV2 to TRBJ1-6; D might be TRBD1 (6 bases). CDR1 and CDR2 from the germline V gene are SNHLY and FYNNEI. Trimming removed 4 bases from V and 0 bases from J, with 13 bases in between. This CDR3 is built from 17 residues. CDR3: CASSGQGLSSYNSPLHF. CDR3 in DNA: TGTGCCAGCAGTGGGCAGGGGCTCAGCTCCTATAATTCACCCCTCCACTTT.

The chain carries TRBV7-3 and TRBJ2-1, with D possibly being TRBD2 (7 bases). Trimming pared 1 base from V and 8 bases from J, leaving 15 bases between. Germline-derived CDR1 and CDR2 are SGHTA and FQGTGA. This CDR3 spans 15 amino acids. The chain's CDR3 is CASSLSRGAGDEQFF. The DNA for the CDR3 is TGTGCCAGCAGCTTAAGTCGGGGGGCCGGCGATGAGCAGTTCTTC.

V is TRBV10-1 and J is TRBJ1-4; 8 nucleotides line up with TRBD1. J was trimmed by 6 bases and V by 7 bases; bases with no gene match: 7. The CDR3 runs 14 residues. Germline CDR1 WNHNN, CDR2 SYGVQD (reference sequence). The CDR3 reads CASTARGRDEKLFF. Here the CDR3 DNA reads TGCGCCAGCACTGCCAGGGGGCGAGATGAAAAACTGTTTTTT.

A few counts support this clone. The rearrangement joins TRBV3-1 (or the pseudogene TRBV3-2) to TRBJ2-7; D possibly corresponds to TRBD1 (5 bases). The V gene's germline CDR1 is LGHDT and CDR2 YNNKEL (reference sequence). Deletions cut 2 bases from V and 0 bases from J, with 11 bases between. The CDR3 covers 15 residues. In nucleotides, the CDR3 is TGTGCCAGCAGCCAAAGGACAACTTCCTCCTACGAGCAGTACTTC. It encodes CASSQRTTSSYEQYF.

J is TRBJ2-3 and V is TRBV2, with 8 bases fitting TRBD2. The V gene end was trimmed by 6 bases and the J gene end by 0 bases; junction bases not matched to a gene: 5. Germline assignment: CDR1 SNHLY and CDR2 FYNNEI. The CDR3 runs 15 residues. CDR3 protein: CASRYSGVSTDTQYF. The CDR3 DNA reads as TGTGCCAGCAGATATAGCGGGGTGAGCACAGATACGCAGTATTTT.

J is TRBJ1-4 and V is TRBV5-1; D might be TRBD1 (6 bases). Per the germline V gene, CDR1 is SGHRS and CDR2 is YFSETQ. This CDR3 is built from 15 residues. Trimming took off 4 bases at V and 0 bases at J, with 10 bases between the two ends. CDR3 sequence (DNA): TGCGCCAGCAGCAAAACAGGGACAACTAATGAAAAACTGTTTTTT. This codes for CASSKTGTTNEKLFF.

The CDR3 sequence is CASSLRTGLNTEAFF. The CDR3 coding sequence is TGTGCCAGCAGCTTACGGACAGGGTTGAACACTGAAGCTTTCTTT. The chain uses TRBV3-1 (or the pseudogene TRBV3-2) and TRBJ1-1; 8 nucleotides match TRBD1. This CDR3 region has 15 residues. J lost 0 bases, V lost 5 bases, and 5 bases had no gene match. The germline V gene encodes CDR1 LGHDT and CDR2 YNNKEL (reference sequence).

This clone was observed a handful of times. The J gene is TRBJ2-2, the V gene TRBV5-1; 9 positions agree with TRBD1. Germline V CDR1 and CDR2: SGHRS, YFSETQ. CDR3 size: 16 residues. The V segment lost 3 bases and the J segment 4 bases; nucleotides outside the gene matches: 7. The CDR3 region is CASSYRTGEITGELFF. For the CDR3, the DNA is TGCGCCAGCAGCTACCGGACAGGGGAAATCACCGGGGAGCTGTTTTTT. The full variable domain, its missing parts supplied by reference TRBV5-1 and TRBJ2-2, is KAGVTQTPRYLIKTRGQQVTLSCSPISGHRSVSWYQQTPGQGLQFLFEYFSETQRNKGNFPGRFSGRQFSNSRSEMNVSTLELGDSALYLCASSYRTGEITGELFFGEGSRLTVL.

This clone appeared a single time. The J gene is TRBJ1-2, the V gene TRBV9, with D maybe TRBD1 (5 bases). The germline gives CDR1 SGDLS, CDR2 YYNGEE. This CDR3 has 15 amino acids. Between the trimmed V and J ends, which lost 0 bases and 11 bases, there was a span of 20 bases. CDR3 in DNA: TGTGCCAGCAGCGTAGAGACAGCTCCTGATTTGGGGTACACCTTC. Translation gives CASSVETAPDLGYTF. Full variable domain (rest looked up from reference TRBV9 and TRBJ1-2): DSGVTQTPKHLITATGQRVTLRCSPRSGDLSVYWYQQSLDQGLQFLIQYYNGEERAKGNILERFSAQQFPDLHSELNLSSLELGDSALYFCASSVETAPDLGYTFGSGTRLTVV.

This clone has only a few counts. V usage is TRBV4-1 and J usage is TRBJ2-3; 7 nucleotides line up with TRBD2. Germline V gene data show CDR1 as MGHRA and CDR2 as YSYEKL. V gave up 4 bases and J gave up 0 bases; unmatched junction bases: 22. The CDR3 sequence is 21 residues long. This chain's CDR3 is CASSRSSGTGTTTASTDTQYF. As DNA, the CDR3 is TGCGCCAGCAGCCGTTCTTCCGGGACGGGGACTACCACTGCTAGCACAGATACGCAGTATTTT.

This sequence joins TRBV6-6 and TRBJ1-5; no definite D call. In germline, CDR1 is MNHNY, CDR2 SVGAGI (reference sequence). This CDR3 comprises 16 residues. V shed 2 bases and J shed 0 bases, with 11 bases lying between them. The CDR3 DNA sequence: TGTGCCAGCAGTTACACGGGAGGAAGTAGCAATCAGCCCCAGCATTTT. Translated: CASSYTGGSSNQPQHF.

This chain joins TRBV11-1 and TRBJ2-5, with 12 bases fitting TRBD2. Looked up from germline, CDR1 is SGHAT and CDR2 is FQDESV (reference sequence). This CDR3 comprises 16 residues. Trimming at V came to 5 bases and at J to 7 bases, leaving 11 bases not matched to a gene. CDR3 region: CASSPGASGGAGTQYF. In DNA form, the CDR3 reads TGTGCCAGCAGCCCCGGTGCTAGCGGGGGGGCTGGGACCCAGTACTTC.

The rearrangement joins TRBV7-9 to TRBJ2-5, with 10 nucleotides matching TRBD1. The CDR3 spans 17 residues. CDR1 and CDR2 from the germline V gene are SEHNR and FQNEAQ (reference sequence). The V gene end was trimmed by 2 bases and the J gene end by 1 base; junction bases not matched to a gene: 7. CDR3 DNA sequence: TGTGCCAGCAGCTTATTGGTAGGGACAGGGGCCCAAGAGACCCAGTACTTC. Its translation is CASSLLVGTGAQETQYF.

This clone was seen a single time. The rearrangement joins TRBV11-2 to TRBJ2-3; 7 bases are shared with TRBD2. Germline V gene sequence: CDR1 SGHAT, CDR2 FQNNGV. This CDR3 is built from 16 residues. After removal of 2 bases from V and 2 bases from J, the junction contained 7 bases not matched to a gene. Here the CDR3 DNA reads TGTGCCAGCAGCTTAAGGAGCGGGAAGCTCACAGATACGCAGTATTTT. Its protein is CASSLRSGKLTDTQYF.

The DNA for the CDR3 is TGTGCCACCAGTGCCCTAGGGGGGGCCCCCAACGGGGAGCTGTTTTTT. Translation: CATSALGGAPNGELFF. The gene calls are TRBV24-1 and TRBJ2-2; maybe TRBD2 (7 bases). Germline assignment: CDR1 KGHDR and CDR2 SFDVKD. The CDR3 spans 16 residues. V was trimmed by 5 bases and J by 7 bases, leaving 19 bases between them.

This clone was counted only a few times. The chain couples TRBV2 to TRBJ2-3; TRBD2 agrees at 13 bases. The V gene end was trimmed by 5 bases and the J gene end by 4 bases; junction bases not matched to a gene: 3. In germline, CDR1 is SNHLY, CDR2 FYNNEI. The CDR3 totals 15 residues. DNA for the CDR3: TGTGCCAGCAGTTTTACTAGCGGGGGGGCAGATACGCAGTATTTT. It encodes CASSFTSGGADTQYF.

The J gene is TRBJ2-7, the V gene TRBV6-2 or TRBV6-3; a possible D gene is TRBD1 (5 bases). This CDR3 is 14 amino acids long. V was trimmed by 4 bases and J by 5 bases, leaving 15 bases between them. CDR1 and CDR2 from the germline V gene are MNHEY and SVGEGT. The CDR3 reads CASSFSGNPHEQYF. In nucleotides, the CDR3 is TGTGCCAGCAGTTTTTCAGGGAACCCTCACGAGCAGTACTTC.

The chain employs TRBV15 and TRBJ2-3; perhaps TRBD1 as D (5 bases). The V gene lost 0 bases and the J gene lost 6 bases, with 13 bases spanning the gap. This CDR3 is 15 amino acids long. The germline V gene encodes CDR1 LNHNV and CDR2 YYDKDF (reference sequence). The CDR3, as DNA: TGTGCCACCAGCAGAGACCACCGGACAATTGATACGCAGTATTTT. This gives the protein CATSRDHRTIDTQYF. The variable domain in full, completed from reference TRBV15 and TRBJ2-3, reads DAMVIQNPRYQVTQFGKPVTLSCSQTLNHNVMYWYQQKSSQAPKLLFHYYDKDFNNEADTPDNFQSRRPNTSFCFLDIRSPGLGDTAMYLCATSRDHRTIDTQYFGPGTRLTVL.

The chain links TRBV5-8 to TRBJ1-5, with TRBD1 matching over 7 bases. Losses at the gene ends were 3 bases for V and 3 bases for J; bases not matched to a gene: 3. The CDR3 contains 14 residues. The V gene's germline CDR1 is SGHTS and CDR2 YDEGEE. The CDR3: CASSSGQVNQPQHF. The CDR3 DNA sequence: TGTGCCAGCAGCTCCGGACAGGTCAATCAGCCCCAGCATTTT. Filled out from reference TRBV5-8 and TRBJ1-5, the complete variable domain reads EAGVTQSPTHLIKTRGQQATLRCSPISGHTSVYWYQQALGLGLQFLLWYDEGEERNRGNFPPRFSGRQFPNYSSELNVNALELEDSALYLCASSSGQVNQPQHFGDGTRLSIL.

The V gene is TRBV19, the J gene TRBJ2-6; no firm D call. Trimming pared 1 base from V and 2 bases from J, leaving 6 bases between. CDR1 is LNHDA and CDR2 is SQIVND in the germline V gene (reference sequence). This CDR3 has 15 residues. CDR3 coding DNA: TGTGCCAGTAGTATAGTACTCCCTGGGGCCAACGTCCTGACTTTC. It yields the protein CASSIVLPGANVLTF.